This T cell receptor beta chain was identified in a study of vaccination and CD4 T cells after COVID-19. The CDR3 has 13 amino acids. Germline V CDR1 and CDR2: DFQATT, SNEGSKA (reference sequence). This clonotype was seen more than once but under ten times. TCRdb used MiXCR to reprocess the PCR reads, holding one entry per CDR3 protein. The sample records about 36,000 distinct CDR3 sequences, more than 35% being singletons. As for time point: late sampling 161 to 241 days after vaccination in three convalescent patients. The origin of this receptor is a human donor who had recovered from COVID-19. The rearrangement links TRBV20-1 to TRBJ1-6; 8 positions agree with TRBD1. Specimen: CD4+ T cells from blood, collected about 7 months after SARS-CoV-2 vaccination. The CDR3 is CSPVDRAGSPLHF. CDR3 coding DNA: TGCAGCCCCGTGGACAGGGCGGGTTCACCCCTCCACTTT.